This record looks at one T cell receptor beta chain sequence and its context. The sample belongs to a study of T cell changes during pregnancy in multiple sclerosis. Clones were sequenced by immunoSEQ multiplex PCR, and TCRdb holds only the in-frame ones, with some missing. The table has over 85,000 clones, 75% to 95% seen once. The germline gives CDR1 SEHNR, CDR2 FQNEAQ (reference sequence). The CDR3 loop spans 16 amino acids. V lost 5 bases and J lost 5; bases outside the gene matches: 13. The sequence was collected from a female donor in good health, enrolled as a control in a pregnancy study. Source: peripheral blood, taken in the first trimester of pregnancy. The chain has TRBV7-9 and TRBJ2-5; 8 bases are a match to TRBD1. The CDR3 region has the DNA TGTGCCAGCAGCCCCGATGGGACAGGCCTGAGGGAGACCCAGTACTTC. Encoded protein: CASSPDGTGLRETQYF.